This entry is about one T cell receptor beta chain. Its antigen remains unidentified. The record has no base qualities; no much larger clone is one base away. A distance of 18 bases separates the germline ends of V and J, which lose 1 base and 6 bases respectively. Inclusive of the bounding cysteine and phenylalanine, the CDR3 is 16 residues long. Only the CDR3 DNA is retained, 48 bases long and in frame from the first base. Taken from the germline V gene, the CDR1 and CDR2 loops are SGHTA and FQGNSA. This entry comes from a study of control samples from healthy donors and cancer patients (dated by TCRdb to the early 2020s). To prepare the library, the immunoSEQ multiplex PCR assay was applied. Sourced from immuneACCESS, this table was stored by TCRdb with only in-frame sequences that have V and J called. A share of the clones is absent; for the studies checked, an unresolved V gene accounts for under half, and the remainder has no known explanation. The sample records some 49,000 clones, 80% to 90% of which are singletons. The ten largest clones capture 2.8% of the sample.

The chain joins TRBV7-2 to TRBJ1-2; there is no confident call for the D gene. Input material: PBMCs. This TCR was sampled from a woman between 50 and 59 years old with lung cancer. The sequenced DNA is TGTGCCAGCAGCTTAGAAGGTTTTTGGAGGGTAGATGGCTACACCTTC. This yields the protein CASSLEGFWRVDGYTF.